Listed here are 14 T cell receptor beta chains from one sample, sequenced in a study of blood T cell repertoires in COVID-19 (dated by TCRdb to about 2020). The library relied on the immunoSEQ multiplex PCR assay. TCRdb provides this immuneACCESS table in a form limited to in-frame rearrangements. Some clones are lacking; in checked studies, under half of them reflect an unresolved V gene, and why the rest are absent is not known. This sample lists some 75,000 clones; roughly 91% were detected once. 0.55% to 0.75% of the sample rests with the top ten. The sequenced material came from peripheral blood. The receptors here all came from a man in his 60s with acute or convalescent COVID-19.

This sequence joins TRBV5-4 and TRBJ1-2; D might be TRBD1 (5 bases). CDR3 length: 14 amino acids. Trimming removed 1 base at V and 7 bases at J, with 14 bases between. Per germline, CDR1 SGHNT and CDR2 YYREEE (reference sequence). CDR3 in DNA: TGTGCCAGCAGCTTGCGACAGAGGCTCAGTGGCTACACCTTC. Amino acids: CASSLRQRLSGYTF.

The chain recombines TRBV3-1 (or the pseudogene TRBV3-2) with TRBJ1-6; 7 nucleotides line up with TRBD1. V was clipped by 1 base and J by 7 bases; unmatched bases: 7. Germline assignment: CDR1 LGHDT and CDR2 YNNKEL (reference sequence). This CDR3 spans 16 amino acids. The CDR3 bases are TGTGCCAGCAGCCAAGGAACCGGGACAGTAAATTCACCCCTCCACTTT. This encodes CASSQGTGTVNSPLHF.

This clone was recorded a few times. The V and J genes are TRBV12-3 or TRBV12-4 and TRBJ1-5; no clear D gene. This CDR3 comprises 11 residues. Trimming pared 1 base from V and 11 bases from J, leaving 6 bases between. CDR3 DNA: TGTGCCAGCAGTTTAGGGCCTGCCCAGCATTTT. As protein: CASSLGPAQHF.

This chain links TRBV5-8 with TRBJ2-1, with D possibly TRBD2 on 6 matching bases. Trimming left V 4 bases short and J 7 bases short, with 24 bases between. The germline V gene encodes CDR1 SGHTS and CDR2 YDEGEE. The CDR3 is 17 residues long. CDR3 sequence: CASSPRLRGGIGNEQFF. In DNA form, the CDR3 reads TGTGCCAGCAGCCCCCGATTACGGGGAGGTATAGGGAATGAGCAGTTCTTC.

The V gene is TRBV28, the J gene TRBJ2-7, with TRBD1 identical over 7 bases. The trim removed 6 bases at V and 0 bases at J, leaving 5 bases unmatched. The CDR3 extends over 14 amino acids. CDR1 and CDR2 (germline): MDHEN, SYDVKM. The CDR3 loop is CASRPPGGSYEQYF. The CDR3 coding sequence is TGTGCCAGCAGGCCGCCAGGGGGCTCCTACGAGCAGTACTTC.

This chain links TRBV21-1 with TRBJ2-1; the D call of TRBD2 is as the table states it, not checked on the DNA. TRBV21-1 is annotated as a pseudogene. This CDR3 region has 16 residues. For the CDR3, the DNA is TGTGCCAGCAGCCCGACCGGGGGGGGGTCCTACAATGAGCAGTTCTTC. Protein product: CASSPTGGGSYNEQFF.

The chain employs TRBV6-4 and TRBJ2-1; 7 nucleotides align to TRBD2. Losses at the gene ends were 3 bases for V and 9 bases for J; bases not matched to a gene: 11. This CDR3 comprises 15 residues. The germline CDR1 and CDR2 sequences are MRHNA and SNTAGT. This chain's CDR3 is CASSEVQRGVSEQFF. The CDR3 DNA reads TGTGCCAGCAGTGAAGTCCAGCGGGGAGTGAGTGAGCAGTTCTTC.

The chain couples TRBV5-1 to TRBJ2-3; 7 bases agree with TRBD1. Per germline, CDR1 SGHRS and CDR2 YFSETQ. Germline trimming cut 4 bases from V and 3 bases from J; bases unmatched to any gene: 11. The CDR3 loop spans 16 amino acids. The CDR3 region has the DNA TGCGCCAGCAGCGCAATGCCGGGACAGATAACAGATACGCAGTATTTT. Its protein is CASSAMPGQITDTQYF.

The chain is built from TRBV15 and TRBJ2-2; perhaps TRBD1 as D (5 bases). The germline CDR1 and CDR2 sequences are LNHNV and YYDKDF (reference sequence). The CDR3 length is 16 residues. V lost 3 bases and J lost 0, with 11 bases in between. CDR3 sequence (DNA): TGTGCCACCAGCAGCCCAGGACACTCGAACACCGGGGAGCTGTTTTTT. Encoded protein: CATSSPGHSNTGELFF.

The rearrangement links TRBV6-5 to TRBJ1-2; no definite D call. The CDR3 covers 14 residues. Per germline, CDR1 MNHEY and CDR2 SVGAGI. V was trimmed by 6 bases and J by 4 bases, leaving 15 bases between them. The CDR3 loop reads CASRPLRAGYGYTF. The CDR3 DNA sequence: TGTGCCAGCAGACCCTTGAGGGCAGGCTATGGCTACACCTTC.

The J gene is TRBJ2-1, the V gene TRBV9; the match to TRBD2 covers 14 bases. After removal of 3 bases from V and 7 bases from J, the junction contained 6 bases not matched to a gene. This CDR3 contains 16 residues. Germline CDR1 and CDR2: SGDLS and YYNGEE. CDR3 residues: CASSAATSGGVNEQFF. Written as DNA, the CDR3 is TGTGCCAGCAGCGCCGCGACTAGCGGGGGGGTGAATGAGCAGTTCTTC.

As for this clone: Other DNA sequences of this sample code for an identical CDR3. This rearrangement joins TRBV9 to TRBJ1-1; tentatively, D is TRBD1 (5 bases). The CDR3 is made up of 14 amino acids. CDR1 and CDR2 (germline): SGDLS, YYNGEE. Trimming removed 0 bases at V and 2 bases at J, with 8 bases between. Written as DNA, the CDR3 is TGTGCCAGCAGCGTAGCTCAGGGTAACACTGAAGCTTTCTTT. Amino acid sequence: CASSVAQGNTEAFF.

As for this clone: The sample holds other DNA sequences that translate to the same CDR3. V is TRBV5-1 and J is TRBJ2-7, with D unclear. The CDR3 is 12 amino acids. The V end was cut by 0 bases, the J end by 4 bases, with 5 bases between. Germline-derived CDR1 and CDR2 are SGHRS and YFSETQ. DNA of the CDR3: TGCGCCAGCAGCTTGGTCGGGTACGAGCAGTACTTC. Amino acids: CASSLVGYEQYF.

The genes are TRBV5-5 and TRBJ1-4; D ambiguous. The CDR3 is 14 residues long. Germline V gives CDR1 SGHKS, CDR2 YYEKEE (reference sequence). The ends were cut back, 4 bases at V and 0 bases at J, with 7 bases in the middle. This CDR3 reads CASSPYATNEKLFF. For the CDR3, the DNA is TGTGCCAGCAGCCCCTATGCAACTAATGAAAAACTGTTTTTT.